A selection of T cell receptor beta chains follows, all from one sample in a study of T cells in Graves' hyperthyroidism and ophthalmopathy. One entry per CDR3 protein, called by TCRdb with MiXCR from the multiplex PCR reads. Of around 300,000 distinct CDR3 sequences detected, around 14% appear once; the ten largest clones hold 20% to 25%. Specimen: blood. The source of these receptors is a woman in her 30s with Graves' hyperthyroidism. Both conserved end residues are part of each CDR3. A D gene is named only where the DNA matches it firmly. The size entry is marked missing in some rows and otherwise reads once, few, many or a size class.

len | d_gene | j_gene | v_gene | abundance | CDR3nt | CDR3aa
12 | - | TRBJ2-3 | TRBV24-1 | many | TGTGCCACCGAGGACAGCACAGATACGCAGTATTTT | CATEDSTDTQYF
15 | TRBD2 | TRBJ2-2 | TRBV28 | many | TGTGCCAGCAGTACTCTAGCGGCGAACACCGGGGAGCTGTTTTTT | CASSTLAANTGELFF
15 | - | TRBJ1-4 | TRBV19 | few | TGTGCCAGTAGTATCTCGGGCGGCAGAGGAGAAAAACTGTTTTTT | CASSISGGRGEKLFF
13 | - | TRBJ1-1 | TRBV30 | many | TGTGCCTGGAGCTTGCGGGGGAACACTGAAGCTTTCTTT | CAWSLRGNTEAFF
14 | - | TRBJ2-3 | TRBV28 | many | TGTGCCAGCAGTTTTGGGGGCAGCGCAGATACGCAGTATTTT | CASSFGGSADTQYF
15 | TRBD2 | TRBJ2-2 | TRBV20-1 | - | TGCAGTGCTAGGTTGTGCGGGAGGAGGATCGGGGAGCTGTTTTTT | CSARLCGRRIGELFF
14 | - | TRBJ2-7 | TRBV10-3 | many | TGTGCCATCAGTGAGTCGCTAGTCCGGTACGAGCAGTACTTC | CAISESLVRYEQYF
15 | - | TRBJ1-4 | TRBV3-1 | - | TGTGCCAGCAGCCCCCGGGACAATGGGAATGAAAAACTGTTTTTT | CASSPRDNGNEKLFF
17 | TRBD1 | TRBJ1-2 | TRBV3-1 | - | TGTGCCAGCAGCCTTAGACCCGGGACAGGATATAACTATGGCTACACCTTC | CASSLRPGTGYNYGYTF
16 | TRBD2 | TRBJ2-7 | TRBV29-1 | few | TGCAGCGTTGTATGGGCGCTAGCGGGAGGGCCGTACGAGCAGTACTTC | CSVVWALAGGPYEQYF
15 | TRBD2 | TRBJ2-1 | TRBV28 | many | TGTGCCAGCAAACTAGCGGGAGGGCCGAGAAATGAGCAGTTCTTC | CASKLAGGPRNEQFF
14 | TRBD1 | TRBJ1-5 | TRBV12-3/TRBV12-4 | - | TGTGCCAGCAAACAGGGGGCTAGCAATCAGCCCCAGCATTTT | CASKQGASNQPQHF
16 | TRBD2 | TRBJ2-2 | TRBV2 | many | TGTGCCAGCACTAGGGCTAGCGGGAGCCCCCCCGGGGAGCTGTTTTTT | CASTRASGSPPGELFF
12 | - | TRBJ1-1 | TRBV7-9 | many | TGTGCCAGCAGCTCAGCTCCCACTGAAGCTTTCTTT | CASSSAPTEAFF
15 | - | TRBJ2-7 | TRBV11-2 | many | TGTGCCAGTACACCATACGCCCGGTCGGCCGTGGAGCAGTACTTC | CASTPYARSAVEQYF
13 | - | TRBJ1-1 | TRBV29-1 | many | TGCAGCATTACTGGCAGGGGAGGTACTGAAGCTTTCTTT | CSITGRGGTEAFF
14 | - | TRBJ2-7 | TRBV27 | - | TGTGCCAGCAGTTCCCGGACGGTCCCCTACGAGCAGTACTTC | CASSSRTVPYEQYF
17 | - | TRBJ1-6 | TRBV5-1 | - | TGCGCCAGCAGCTTGGAAGGGTCAGACTCCTATAATTCACCCCTCCACTTT | CASSLEGSDSYNSPLHF
16 | - | TRBJ2-5 | TRBV2 | many | TGTGCCAGCAGCCGGACGAACCCAGGGAATCAAGAGACCCAGTACTTC | CASSRTNPGNQETQYF
14 | TRBD2 | TRBJ2-3 | TRBV19 | many | TGTGCCAGTAAAAGCGGGAGTATGGCAGATACGCAGTATTTT | CASKSGSMADTQYF
14 | TRBD2 | TRBJ2-1 | TRBV7-8 | many | TGTGCCAGCAGCTTCCGACTAGCAGACAATGAGCAGTTCTTC | CASSFRLADNEQFF
17 | TRBD2 | TRBJ2-3 | TRBV13 | many | TGTGCCAGCAGCAGAAGCGGGAGGGTCTCCCGCACAGATACGCAGTATTTT | CASSRSGRVSRTDTQYF
13 | - | TRBJ1-2 | TRBV20-1 | - | TGCAGTGCTGGTGATTTGGGTGTCTATGGCTACACCTTC | CSAGDLGVYGYTF
16 | TRBD1 | TRBJ1-5 | TRBV28 | many | TGTGCCAGCAGCTTCCCGGACAGGGGGAGCAATCAGCCCCAGCATTTT | CASSFPDRGSNQPQHF
13 | - | TRBJ2-1 | TRBV7-7 | many | TGTGCTAGCAGCTTAGGGGGGGACAGTGAGCAGTTCTTC | CASSLGGDSEQFF
16 | - | TRBJ2-7 | TRBV6-1 | many | TGTGCCAGCAGTAGGGGATTCGGGCGAGCCGTCTACGAGCAGTACTTC | CASSRGFGRAVYEQYF
15 | - | TRBJ2-2 | TRBV14 | - | TGTGCCAGCAGCGGGTTAGCGTCAAACACCGGGGAGCTGTTTTTT | CASSGLASNTGELFF
14 | - | TRBJ1-2 | TRBV5-4 | - | TGTGCCAGCAGCTTGAGGGGGTCTACAAATGGCTACACCTTC | CASSLRGSTNGYTF
14 | - | TRBJ2-7 | TRBV6-1 | many | TGTGCCGTATGCCGGGACGCTCGTGCGTACGAGCAGTACTTC | CAVCRDARAYEQYF
16 | - | TRBJ2-1 | TRBV9 | many | TGTGCCAGCACCCCAGGGGGGGGGAGCTCCTACAATGAGCAGTTCTTC | CASTPGGGSSYNEQFF
12 | - | TRBJ1-5 | TRBV10-2 | few | TGCGCCAGCAGTGTAGAGGGGGGCCCCCAGCATTTT | CASSVEGGPQHF
16 | TRBD2 | TRBJ2-3 | TRBV15 | few | TGTGCCACCAGCGTGGAAGGGACTAGCGGTACAGATACGCAGTATTTT | CATSVEGTSGTDTQYF
19 | TRBD2 | TRBJ2-1 | TRBV20-1 | - | TGCAGTGCTAGGCACCCGGGACTAGCGGCCCCGAGCTCCTACAATGAGCAGTTCTTC | CSARHPGLAAPSSYNEQFF
16 | TRBD1 | TRBJ2-2 | TRBV7-9 | many | TGTGCCAGCAGCCCCTCGGGACAGGGGGCCGGCGGGGAGCTGTTTTTT | CASSPSGQGAGGELFF
10 | - | TRBJ2-1 | TRBV11-1 | many | TGTGCCAGAAGGGGGTATGAGCAGTTCTTC | CARRGYEQFF
15 | - | TRBJ2-5 | TRBV12-3/TRBV12-4 | many | TGTGCCAGCAGTTTGGGGCTGGGGCAACAAGAGACCCAGTACTTC | CASSLGLGQQETQYF
13 | - | TRBJ1-2 | TRBV18 | many | TGTGCCAGCTCACCGGAGGGGCCCTATGGCTACACCTTC | CASSPEGPYGYTF
12 | TRBD2 | TRBJ2-5 | TRBV28 | many | TGTGCCAGCAGCCCCCTGGGGGGGTCCCAGTACTTC | CASSPLGGSQYF
13 | - | TRBJ2-5 | TRBV20-1 | many | TGCAGTGCATTCGGTCAGGGGGGGGAGACCCAGTACTTC | CSAFGQGGETQYF
12 | - | TRBJ2-1 | TRBV7-2 | many | TGTGCCAGCAGCGAAGCATGGAATGAGCAGTTCTTC | CASSEAWNEQFF